This T cell receptor beta chain was retrieved from a study of response to subunit inactivated influenza vaccine. Study-level points and caveats: Authors suggested few new T cells are recruited by each seasonal influenza vaccination.

Using its own MiXCR run on the RT-PCR reads, TCRdb lists one record per CDR3 protein. The sample lists approximately 530,000 distinct CDR3 sequences, under 15% occurring once. The CDR3 length is 13 residues. V shed 6 bases, J shed 6 bases, and the junction held 8 bases outside the gene matches. Germline V CDR1 and CDR2: MGHRA, YSYEKL. This clonotype was picked up a small number of times. What it recognizes is unknown. This sample comprised PBMCs from blood, obtained roughly 45 days after vaccination. The receptor was derived from a man aged 45-60 years who received an inactivated influenza vaccine. V usage is TRBV4-1 and J usage is TRBJ2-7, with 7 nucleotides matching TRBD1. Here the CDR3 reads CASSIVGGSEQYF. The CDR3 nucleotides are TGCGCCAGCAGTATCGTAGGGGGCTCCGAGCAGTACTTC.